The TCR beta chain described here comes from a study of blood T cell repertoires in COVID-19. Across the whole study: Sources were T cells, B-cell-depleted T cells, or PBMCs; the material itself was cDNA or gDNA.

CDR3 length: 14 residues. Trimming took 2 bases from V and 7 from J; bases not matched to a gene: 2. Germline CDR1 reads SGHRS; CDR2 reads YFSETQ. This clone was detected only a few times. Original processing methods: Estimation of nucleated cell counts was performed using reference gene primer amplification. Method: immunoSEQ multiplex PCR; TCRdb's copy keeps in-frame clones and lacks some. V and J calls and clone size are those listed in that table; D and trimming were worked out from the DNA. The table records about 220,000 clones, around 84% of them present only once. This TCR was sampled from a man younger than 45 with active or convalescent COVID-19. The specimen was peripheral blood. J is TRBJ1-4 and V is TRBV5-1; 10 bases line up with TRBD1. The CDR3 protein is CASSFGQGGEKLFF. CDR3 sequence (DNA): TGCGCCAGCAGCTTCGGACAGGGGGGTGAAAAACTGTTTTTT.